These T cell receptor beta chains were read from a single sample in a study of Graves' ophthalmopathy and Graves' hyperthyroidism. A single record per CDR3 protein comes from TCRdb applying MiXCR to the multiplex PCR reads. This sample has 230,000 or so distinct CDR3 sequences; 45% occur once, and the top ten carry around 43%. The source material was peripheral blood. The receptors here all came from an adult man with Graves' ophthalmopathy. CDR3s include the opening cysteine and the closing phenylalanine or tryptophan. Each record gives: J gene, CDR3 length, V gene, clone size, D gene, CDR3 DNA, CDR3 protein. D genes are given only for firm matches. Part of the rows lack a size; the others show once, few, many or a class for expanded clones.

j_gene: TRBJ2-7
len: 16
v_gene: TRBV13
abundance: .
d_gene: .
CDR3nt: TGTGCCAGCAGCCCTCGGCGAGGGTTGAGCTCCTACGAGCAGTACTTC
CDR3aa: CASSPRRGLSSYEQYF

j_gene: TRBJ1-2
len: 14
v_gene: TRBV6-5
abundance: .
d_gene: .
CDR3nt: TGTGCCAGCAGTTACTCAAACGTAAACTATGGCTACACCTTC
CDR3aa: CASSYSNVNYGYTF

j_gene: TRBJ1-6
len: 13
v_gene: TRBV19
abundance: many
d_gene: TRBD1
CDR3nt: TGTGCCAGTGCAACCGGGACAGATTCACCCCTCCACTTT
CDR3aa: CASATGTDSPLHF

j_gene: TRBJ1-5
len: 14
v_gene: TRBV20-1
abundance: .
d_gene: TRBD1
CDR3nt: TGCAGTGCTAGAGATGAAGGGGGCGATCAGCCCCAGCATTTT
CDR3aa: CSARDEGGDQPQHF

j_gene: TRBJ1-4
len: 15
v_gene: TRBV7-9
abundance: .
d_gene: TRBD1
CDR3nt: TGTGCCAGCAGCTTAGTCGGGGACAGTAATGAAAAACTGTTTTTT
CDR3aa: CASSLVGDSNEKLFF

j_gene: TRBJ2-7
len: 13
v_gene: TRBV24-1
abundance: .
d_gene: .
CDR3nt: TGTGCCACCAGTGATTCGGGCTCCTACGAGCAGTACTTC
CDR3aa: CATSDSGSYEQYF

j_gene: TRBJ1-3
len: 17
v_gene: TRBV15
abundance: few
d_gene: TRBD1
CDR3nt: TGTGCCACCAGCAGAGATCGGGGGACAGGGCGCGGAAACACCATATATTTT
CDR3aa: CATSRDRGTGRGNTIYF

j_gene: TRBJ2-7
len: 12
v_gene: TRBV10-3
abundance: .
d_gene: TRBD2
CDR3nt: TGTGCCAGCAGGCCAGGACTAGTCGAGCCCCACTTC
CDR3aa: CASRPGLVEPHF

j_gene: TRBJ1-5
len: 14
v_gene: TRBV2
abundance: once
d_gene: TRBD1
CDR3nt: TGTGCCAGCGTTGTAGGGACAGACAATCAGCCCCAGCATTTT
CDR3aa: CASVVGTDNQPQHF

j_gene: TRBJ1-1
len: 15
v_gene: TRBV7-2
abundance: .
d_gene: TRBD1
CDR3nt: TGTGCCAGCAGCCGAACAGGGGTTCTGGCCGCTGAAGCTTTCTTT
CDR3aa: CASSRTGVLAAEAFF

j_gene: TRBJ2-5
len: 13
v_gene: TRBV2
abundance: .
d_gene: .
CDR3nt: TGTGCCAGCAGGGGCCAGGGAGGAGAGACCCAGTACTTC
CDR3aa: CASRGQGGETQYF

j_gene: TRBJ1-1
len: 17
v_gene: TRBV10-3
abundance: many
d_gene: .
CDR3nt: TGTGCCATCAGTGAGTCTAATCCGACAGCGATGAACACTGAAGCTTTCTTT
CDR3aa: CAISESNPTAMNTEAFF